This entry features one T cell receptor beta chain sequence. Its specificity is not known. Germline V gene sequence: CDR1 SGHVS, CDR2 FQNEAQ. Germline trimming cut 5 bases from V and 7 bases from J; bases unmatched to any gene: 7. The CDR3 contains 16 residues. For TCRbeta, the library was prepared with unique molecular identifiers. TCRdb fed the PCR reads into MiXCR, producing one record per CDR3 protein. The profile shows about 1,000,000 distinct CDR3 sequences, roughly 29% of them singletons. These data are taken from a study of T-cell reconstitution after alpha-beta-depleted transplantation in children. Points from the study as a whole: Fresh T-cell production supplied most of the T-cell counts and diversity seen one year after transplant. Roughly two months post-transplant, alpha-beta T cells reportedly originated from several hundred graft clones that had expanded.

The chain carries TRBV7-8 and TRBJ2-1; TRBD2 agrees at 14 bases. This clonotype was sampled from a boy younger than two who had a stem cell transplant for SCID, so the T cells may come from the graft donor. The sequenced sample was PBMCs, mostly from graft donor cells, obtained 360 days after TCRalphabeta/CD19-depleted stem cell transplant. CDR3 bases: TGTGCCAGCAGCCCCGGACTAGCGGGGGGTAAGAATGAGCAGTTCTTC. Amino acids: CASSPGLAGGKNEQFF.